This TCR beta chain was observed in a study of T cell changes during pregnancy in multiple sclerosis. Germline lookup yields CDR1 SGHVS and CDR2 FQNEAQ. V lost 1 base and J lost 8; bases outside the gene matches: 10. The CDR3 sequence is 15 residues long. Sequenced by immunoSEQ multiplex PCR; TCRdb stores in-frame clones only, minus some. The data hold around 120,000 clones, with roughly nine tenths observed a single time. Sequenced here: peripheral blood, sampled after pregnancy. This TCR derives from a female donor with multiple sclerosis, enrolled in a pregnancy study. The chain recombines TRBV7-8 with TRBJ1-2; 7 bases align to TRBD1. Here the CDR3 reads CASSLVTGDNGGYTF. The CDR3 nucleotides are TGTGCCAGCAGCTTAGTAACAGGGGACAATGGAGGCTACACCTTC. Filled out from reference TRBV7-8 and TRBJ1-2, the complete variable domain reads GAGVSQSPRYKVAKRGQDVALRCDPISGHVSLFWYQQALGQGPEFLTYFQNEAQLDKSGLPSDRFFAERPEGSVSTLKIQRTQQEDSAVYLCASSLVTGDNGGYTFGSGTRLTVV.